This T cell receptor (beta chain) was obtained from a study of blood T cell repertoires in COVID-19. Background on the study: In each case, the material was cDNA or gDNA derived from T cells, B-cell-depleted T cells, or PBMCs.

Germline trimming cut 3 bases from V and 3 bases from J; bases unmatched to any gene: 6. Germline V gene lookup returns CDR1 SGHTA and CDR2 FQGNSA. The CDR3 covers 15 residues. Cohorts were assigned according to the clinical history that participants reported. Authors' data handling: Estimation of nucleated cell counts relied on the amplification of reference gene primers. Clones were read by immunoSEQ multiplex PCR, and TCRdb kept only the in-frame ones, dropping some. V and J calls and clone size are given by that table; D and trimming were obtained from the DNA. The sample records over 150,000 clones, around four fifths being singletons.

This TCR came from a man between 50 and 59 years old who had recovered from COVID-19. J is TRBJ2-7 and V is TRBV7-2; 9 bases map to TRBD2. The sample consisted of PBMCs or T cells enriched from blood (not recorded which). The CDR3 bases are TGTGCCAGCAGCTTCGGGACTAGCTTGGGCTACGAGCAGTACTTC. This codes for CASSFGTSLGYEQYF. Complete variable domain (other parts from reference TRBV7-2 and TRBJ2-7): GAGVSQSPSNKVTEKGKDVELRCDPISGHTALYWYRQSLGQGLEFLIYFQGNSAPDKSGLPSDRFSAERTGGSVSTLTIQRTQQEDSAVYLCASSFGTSLGYEQYFGPGTRLTVT.